Listed here is a single TCR beta chain. What it binds is not known. V dropped 2 bases and J dropped 8 bases, with 9 bases sitting between them. This CDR3 is built from 13 residues. Germline V gives CDR1 SNHLY, CDR2 FYNNEI. A sample-barcoded 5' primer and a J-beta primer mix were used in a second PCR of roughly 7 to 11 cycles. The authors tagged each cDNA molecule using a template-switch adaptor with 12 random nucleotides. TCRdb re-called the 5' RACE reads with MiXCR, one entry per CDR3 protein. The data show hundreds of thousands of distinct CDR3 sequences, over 40% seen once. This sample is part of a study of blood T cells in healthy people across ages. Study results and limitations: CMV infection status of these donors was not known. Both naive CD4+ cell counts and diversity were greater in long-lived donors than in aged donors. TCR beta diversity tracked closely with naive T cell percentage.

What was sequenced was blood. The TCR sequence derives from a woman at least 80 years old in good health. This sequence joins TRBV2 and TRBJ1-4, with D possibly TRBD1 on 6 matching bases. In DNA, the CDR3 is TGTGCCAGCAGTGAACAGGGGAGCGAAAAACTGTTTTTT. Amino acids: CASSEQGSEKLFF.